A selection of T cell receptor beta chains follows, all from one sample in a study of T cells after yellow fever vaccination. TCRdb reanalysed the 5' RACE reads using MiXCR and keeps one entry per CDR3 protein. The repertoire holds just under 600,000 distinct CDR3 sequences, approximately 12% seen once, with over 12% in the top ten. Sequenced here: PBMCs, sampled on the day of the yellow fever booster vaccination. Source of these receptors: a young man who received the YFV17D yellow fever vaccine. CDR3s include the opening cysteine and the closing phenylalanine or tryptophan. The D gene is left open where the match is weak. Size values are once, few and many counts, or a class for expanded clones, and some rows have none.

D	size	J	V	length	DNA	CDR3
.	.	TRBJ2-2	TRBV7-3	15	TGTGCCAGCAGCTTTGGCAGGGGCAACACCGGGGAGCTGTTTTTT	CASSFGRGNTGELFF
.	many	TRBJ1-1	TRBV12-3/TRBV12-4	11	TGTGCCAGCAGCGGGAACACTGAAGCTTTCTTT	CASSGNTEAFF
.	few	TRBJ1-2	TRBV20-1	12	TGCAGTGCTAGGGACATCCTTGGGGGCTACACCTTC	CSARDILGGYTF
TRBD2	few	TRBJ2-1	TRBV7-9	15	TGTGCCAGCAGCTTTGCGGGAGGGCCGAACAATGAGCAGTTCTTC	CASSFAGGPNNEQFF
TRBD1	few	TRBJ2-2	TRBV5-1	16	TGCGCCAGCAGCGCCGGGACAGGGGCCCTAGGAGGGGAGCTGTTTTTT	CASSAGTGALGGELFF
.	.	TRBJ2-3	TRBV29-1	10	TGCAGCGCCGCCACAGATACGCAGTATTTT	CSAATDTQYF
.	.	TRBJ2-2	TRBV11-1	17	TGTGCCAGCAGCCTATACGGAGGTGGCGGGTCCACCGGGGAGCTGTTTTTT	CASSLYGGGGSTGELFF
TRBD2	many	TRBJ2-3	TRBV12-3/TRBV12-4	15	TGTGCCAGCAGTAGTAGCGGGAGGAGGCCAGATACGCAGTATTTT	CASSSSGRRPDTQYF
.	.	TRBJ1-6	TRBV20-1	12	TGCAGTGCTCAAAACACGGGTTCACCCCTCCACTTT	CSAQNTGSPLHF
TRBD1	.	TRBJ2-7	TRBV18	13	TGTGCCAGCTCACCGGGACAGAGTCACGAGCAGTACTTC	CASSPGQSHEQYF
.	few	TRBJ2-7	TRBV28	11	TGTGCCACCTCGAGGAGCTACGAGCAGTACTTC	CATSRSYEQYF
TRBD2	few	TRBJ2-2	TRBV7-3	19	TGTGCCAGCAGCCCCCGGCCTAGCGGAGGAATTGCGAACACCGGGGAGCTGTTTTTT	CASSPRPSGGIANTGELFF
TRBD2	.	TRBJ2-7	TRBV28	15	TGTGCCAGCAGGACCGGAGGAGCGGGAGGCGGCGAGCAGTACTTC	CASRTGGAGGGEQYF
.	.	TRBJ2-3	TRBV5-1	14	TGCGCCAGCAGCTTACCCGCTTCGGGGCTTCCGCAGTATTTT	CASSLPASGLPQYF
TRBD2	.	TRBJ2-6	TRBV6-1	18	TGTGCCAGCACCCAGGAGGGACTAGCGGGAGCTGGGGCCAACGTCCTGACTTTC	CASTQEGLAGAGANVLTF
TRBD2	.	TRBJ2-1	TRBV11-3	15	TGTGCCAGCAGCTTAGGGACTAGCACCCTGCATGAGCAGTTCTTC	CASSLGTSTLHEQFF
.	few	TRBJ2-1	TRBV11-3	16	TGTGCCAGCAGCTTAACGCGGGACAGCTCCTACAATGAGCAGTTCTTC	CASSLTRDSSYNEQFF
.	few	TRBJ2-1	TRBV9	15	TGTGCCAGCAGCGTAGTAGTTGGGACTTGGAATGAGCAGTTCTTC	CASSVVVGTWNEQFF
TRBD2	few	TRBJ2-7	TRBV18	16	TGTGCCAGCTCACCAATTTCTAGCGGGCGCCCTGTTGAGCAGTACTTC	CASSPISSGRPVEQYF
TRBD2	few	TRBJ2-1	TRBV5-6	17	TGTGCCAGCAGCTCAAGGACTAGCGGGAGTGACTGGAATGAGCAGTTCTTC	CASSSRTSGSDWNEQFF
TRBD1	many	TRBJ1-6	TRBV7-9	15	TGTGCCAGCAGCTCAGACGGGACAGGGAATTCACCCCTCCACTTT	CASSSDGTGNSPLHF
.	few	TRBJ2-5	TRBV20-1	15	TGCAGTGCTAGAGATCGCCTAACAGCTCAAGAGACCCAGTACTTC	CSARDRLTAQETQYF
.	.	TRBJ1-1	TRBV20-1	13	TGCAGTGCTAGTAAGGGGTATGGCACTGAAGCTTTCTTT	CSASKGYGTEAFF
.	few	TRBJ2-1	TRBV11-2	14	TGTGCCAGCAGCTTATCAGCTTCCCAATATGAGCAGTTCTTC	CASSLSASQYEQFF
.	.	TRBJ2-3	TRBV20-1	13	TGCAGTGCTAGGTCAGGTTCCACAGATACGCAGTATTTT	CSARSGSTDTQYF
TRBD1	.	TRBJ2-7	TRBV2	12	TGTGCCAGCACCAGGGGGCGATACGAGCAGTACTTC	CASTRGRYEQYF
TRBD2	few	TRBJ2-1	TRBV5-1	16	TGCGCCAGCAGCGCAGGACTAGCGGGAACCTACAATGAGCAGTTCTTC	CASSAGLAGTYNEQFF
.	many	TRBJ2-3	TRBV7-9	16	TGTGCCAGCAGGCTGAATCGGGGGGCTAGCACAGATACGCAGTATTTT	CASRLNRGASTDTQYF
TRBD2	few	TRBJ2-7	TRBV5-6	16	TGTGCCAGCAGCGGGTGGACTAGCGGGAGCTCCTACGAGCAGTACTTC	CASSGWTSGSSYEQYF
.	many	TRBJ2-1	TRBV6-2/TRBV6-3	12	TGTGCCAGCAGTTCGCTCCGTAGTGAGCAGTTCTTC	CASSSLRSEQFF
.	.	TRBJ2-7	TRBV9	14	TGTGCCAGCAGCGTAGAGGACAGCTCCTACGAGCAGTACTTC	CASSVEDSSYEQYF
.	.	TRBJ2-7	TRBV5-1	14	TGCGCCAGCAGCTTGGAGTCGGCTACCTACGAGCAGTACTTC	CASSLESATYEQYF
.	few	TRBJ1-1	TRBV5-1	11	TGCGCCAGCAGGGTCGGGACTGAAGCTTTCTTT	CASRVGTEAFF
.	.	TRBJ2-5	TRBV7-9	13	TGTGCCAGCAGCTCATCCGCACCGGGGCCGGTGTACTTC	CASSSSAPGPVYF
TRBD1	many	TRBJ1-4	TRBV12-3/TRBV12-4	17	TGTGCCAGCAGTTTCATACCAGGACAGGGAAATAATGAAAAACTGTTTTTT	CASSFIPGQGNNEKLFF
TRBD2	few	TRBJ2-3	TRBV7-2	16	TGTGCCAGCAGCCCACCAGCCCTAGCGGGCCTAGATACGCAGTATTTT	CASSPPALAGLDTQYF
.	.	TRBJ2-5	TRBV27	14	TGTGCCAGCAGTTCGGCTCCTCCGGAAGAGACCCAGTACTTC	CASSSAPPEETQYF
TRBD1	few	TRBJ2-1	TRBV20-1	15	TGCAGTGCTAGGGCGACAGGGCGGGTGAGCAATGAGCAGTTCTTC	CSARATGRVSNEQFF
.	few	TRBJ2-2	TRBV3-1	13	TGTGCCAGCAGCAAGATGGCTTCCGGGGAGCTGTTTTTT	CASSKMASGELFF
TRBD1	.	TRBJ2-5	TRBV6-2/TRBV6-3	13	TGTGCCAGCAGGGAGACAGGGCGAGAGACCCAGTACTTC	CASRETGRETQYF
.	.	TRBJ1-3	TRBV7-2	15	TGTGCCAGCAGCTTAAGTTACGGGGTTGAGTCCACCATATATTTT	CASSLSYGVESTIYF
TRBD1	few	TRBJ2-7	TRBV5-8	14	TGTGCCAGCAGCGTCTCGACAGGGGTGTACGAGCAGTACTTC	CASSVSTGVYEQYF
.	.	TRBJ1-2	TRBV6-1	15	TGTGCCAGCGACCTTGGCGGGGCTAGGGACTATGGCTACACCTTC	CASDLGGARDYGYTF
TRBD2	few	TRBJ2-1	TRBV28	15	TGTGCCAGCAGTTTAGGCGGGAGCAGGAACAATGAGCAGTTCTTC	CASSLGGSRNNEQFF
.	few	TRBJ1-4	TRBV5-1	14	TGCGCCAGCAGCTCGGGACAAACCAATGAAAAACTGTTTTTT	CASSSGQTNEKLFF
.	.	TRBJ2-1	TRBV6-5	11	TGTGCCAGCAGTTACAGGGCCGAGCAGTTCTTC	CASSYRAEQFF
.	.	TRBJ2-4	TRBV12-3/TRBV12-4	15	TGTGCCAGCAGTACCCCGGACACGGTCAAAAACATTCAGTACTTC	CASSTPDTVKNIQYF
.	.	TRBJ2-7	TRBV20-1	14	TGCAGTGCTAGAGCGGGAGCGGGCCCCTACGAGCAGTACTTC	CSARAGAGPYEQYF
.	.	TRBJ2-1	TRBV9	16	TGTGCCAGCAGCCAAACACAGGGGACTCGCTACAATGAGCAGTTCTTC	CASSQTQGTRYNEQFF
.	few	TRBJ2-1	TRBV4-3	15	TGCGCCAGCAGCCAAGCGGGAAACGCCTACAATGAGCAGTTCTTC	CASSQAGNAYNEQFF
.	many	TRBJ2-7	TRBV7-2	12	TGTGCCAGCAGTTTACCTTCCTACGAGCAGTACTTC	CASSLPSYEQYF
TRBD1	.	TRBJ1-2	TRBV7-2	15	TGTGCCAGCAGCTTAGACAGGGGCAGCAAAAATGGCTACACCTTC	CASSLDRGSKNGYTF
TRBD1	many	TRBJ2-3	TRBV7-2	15	TGTGCCAGCAGCCAACCCGACAGGGCCACAGATACGCAGTATTTT	CASSQPDRATDTQYF
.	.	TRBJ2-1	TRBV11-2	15	TGTGCCAGCAGCTTAGATTGGCTGTTGGCGCATGAGCAGTTCTTC	CASSLDWLLAHEQFF